The T cell receptor beta chain under discussion was sequenced for a study of blood T cell repertoires in COVID-19. Study summary: Collection of acute and convalescent COVID-19 samples took place in the United States, Italy and Spain. T cells, B-cell-depleted T cells, or PBMCs supplied cDNA or gDNA.

In the authors' methods: From reference gene primer amplification, estimates of nucleated cell counts were derived. Clones were read by immunoSEQ multiplex PCR, and TCRdb kept only the in-frame ones, dropping some. From that table come the V and J calls and clone size; the DNA was used to work out D and trimming. Among 25,000 to 35,000 clones listed, about three quarters were seen once. V was clipped by 4 bases and J by 5 bases; unmatched bases: 8. Germline-derived CDR1 and CDR2 are MNHEY and SMNVEV (reference sequence). The CDR3 loop spans 16 amino acids. Input material: peripheral blood. The V and J genes are TRBV27 and TRBJ1-4; 9 bases agree with TRBD1. The sequence was obtained from a woman between 65 and 79 years old with active or convalescent COVID-19. Written as DNA, the CDR3 is TGTGCCAGCAGTTACAGGGGGCCCGGGGTAAATGAAAAACTGTTTTTT. Protein: CASSYRGPGVNEKLFF.